These 29 T cell receptor beta chains came from one sample sequenced in a study of low-dose radiotherapy and immunotherapy resistance in tumors. Time point described: after trial treatment. The treatment denotes: LDRT plus nivolumab, ipilimumab, low-dose cyclophosphamide and aspirin (RACIN trial). TRAV- and TRBV-specific primers were used for first-strand cDNA, which covered alpha and beta chains. With a constant-region primer and a V-primer adapter, TCRs were subjected to approximately 18 PCR cycles of amplification. TCRdb fed the reads into MiXCR, producing one record per CDR3 protein. The sample lists 75,000 to 95,000 distinct CDR3 sequences, under 25% occurring once. Sample: PBMCs, taken after low-dose radiotherapy plus immunotherapy. The receptors come from a female donor with ovarian cancer.

Concerning this clonotype itself: A read error is likely here: a far larger clone is one base away. The conserved final phenylalanine or tryptophan is absent from the CDR3, which likely points to a read error. The genes are TRBV7-6 and TRBJ1-2, with TRBD1 identical over 11 bases. J lost 5 bases, V lost 0 bases, and 2 bases had no gene match. The CDR3 loop spans 15 amino acids. CDR1 SGHVS and CDR2 FNYEAQ come from the germline V gene. The CDR3 nucleotides read TGTGCCAGCAGCTTAGCAGGACAGGGGGCATATGGCTACACCTCC. It yields the protein CASSLAGQGAYGYTS.

This clonotype was recorded a few times. V usage is TRBV4-1 and J usage is TRBJ2-1; 11 bases are shared with TRBD2. J gave up 8 bases and V 3 bases, and 9 bases lay outside the gene matches. CDR1 is MGHRA and CDR2 is YSYEKL in the germline V gene. This CDR3 contains 16 residues. CDR3: CASSHQGLAVSYEQFF. Here the CDR3 DNA reads TGCGCCAGCAGCCACCAGGGACTAGCGGTATCCTATGAGCAGTTCTTC.

This clonotype was counted many times. The chain links TRBV28 to TRBJ2-1; no reliable D call. V dropped 2 bases and J dropped 10 bases, with 12 bases sitting between them. This CDR3 is built from 13 residues. Germline V lookup: CDR1 MDHEN, CDR2 SYDVKM. DNA of the CDR3: TGTGCCAGCAGTTTACCCGCCCCGGCGGAGCAGTTCTTC. Its translation: CASSLPAPAEQFF.

Details on this clonotype: A much larger clone lies one base from this, so it may be a read error. The chain is built from TRBV7-6 and TRBJ1-1; D uncertain. The CDR3 covers 13 residues. Germline CDR1 is SGHVS and CDR2 is FNYEAQ. The CDR3 region is CVSSSGGLTEAFF. The DNA of the CDR3 is TGTGTCAGCAGCTCCGGAGGGCTCACTGAAGCTTTCTTT.

This clonotype is judged medium-sized. This rearrangement joins TRBV28 to TRBJ1-1; tentatively, D is TRBD1 (6 bases). The CDR3 length is 14 residues. In germline, CDR1 is MDHEN, CDR2 SYDVKM. Trimming took off 2 bases at V and 4 bases at J, with 11 bases between the two ends. In DNA, the CDR3 is TGTGCCAGCAGTTTACAGGGGCTGGCCACTGAAGCTTTCTTT. Amino acid sequence: CASSLQGLATEAFF.

This clonotype was detected many times. The chain joins TRBV21-1 to TRBJ2-1; TRBD2 is the table's D call and was not checked against the DNA. TRBV21-1 is described as a pseudogene. CDR3 length: 16 amino acids. The CDR3 bases are TGTGCCAGCAGCAAAGTAGAAGCGGGAGGTTTAAATGAGCAGTTCTTC. Translating it yields CASSKVEAGGLNEQFF.

This clonotype was found many times. The chain is built from TRBV4-1 and TRBJ1-4; possible D gene TRBD1, 6 bases. Germline loops: CDR1 MGHRA, CDR2 YSYEKL. This CDR3 has 19 residues. V lost 2 bases and J 3 bases, leaving 22 bases between the germline ends. The chain's CDR3 is CASSQLLRGALPPNEKLFF. The CDR3 DNA sequence: TGCGCCAGCAGCCAACTCCTACGGGGGGCCCTCCCGCCTAATGAAAAACTGTTTTTT.

To note about this clonotype: This likely traces to a read error, being one base from a far larger clone. In this CDR3 the conserved last residue, phenylalanine or tryptophan, is missing, so a read error is likely. The chain links TRBV4-3 to TRBJ1-2; D gene ambiguous. V lost 3 bases to trimming and J lost 0 bases, with 11 bases between them. The CDR3 is 15 amino acids. Germline CDR1 is LGHNA and CDR2 is YSLEER. Here the CDR3 DNA reads TGCGCCAGCAGCCAGGAGGGAGCTACTAACTATGGCTACACCTCC. Translated: CASSQEGATNYGYTS.

This clonotype was counted many times. The chain recombines TRBV6-2 or TRBV6-3 with TRBJ2-1; D unresolved. Germline V lookup: CDR1 MNHEY, CDR2 SVGEGT. Trimming took off 2 bases at V and 0 bases at J, with 11 bases between the two ends. The CDR3 loop spans 16 amino acids. The CDR3 region is CASSYRRVDSYNEQFF. DNA for the CDR3: TGTGCCAGCAGTTACCGTAGGGTGGACTCCTACAATGAGCAGTTCTTC.

As to this clonotype: The likely explanation is a read error, given a far larger clone one base away. The rearrangement joins TRBV6-2 or TRBV6-3 to TRBJ1-6; 11 bases match TRBD1. Germline lookup yields CDR1 MNHEY and CDR2 SVGEGT. CDR3 length: 15 residues. The CDR3 coding sequence is TGTGCCAGCAGCGAGAGGGACAGGGGGTATTCACCCATCCACTTT. As protein: CASSERDRGYSPIHF.

The J gene is TRBJ2-3, the V gene TRBV5-1, with D tentatively TRBD1 (5 bases). Trimming took 0 bases from V and 4 from J, leaving 15 bases between them. Germline V gives CDR1 SGHRS, CDR2 YFSETQ. The CDR3 covers 16 residues. The CDR3 DNA is TGCGCCAGCAGCTTGGATGGGGCGTTAAGTGCAGATACGCAGTATTTT. This sequence encodes CASSLDGALSADTQYF.

Only one count was recorded for this clonotype. The V call is TRBV5-1, the J call TRBJ1-5; D is unclear. The CDR3 contains 15 residues. Germline V lookup: CDR1 SGHRS, CDR2 YFSETQ. The V gene lost 0 bases and the J gene lost 2 bases, with 9 bases spanning the gap. DNA for the CDR3: TGCGCCAGCAGCTTGGAGGGTGGGGGCAATCAGCCCCAGCATTTT. Amino acids: CASSLEGGGNQPQHF. The complete variable domain, with remaining parts taken from reference TRBV5-1 and TRBJ1-5, reads KAGVTQTPRYLIKTRGQQVTLSCSPISGHRSVSWYQQTPGQGLQFLFEYFSETQRNKGNFPGRFSGRQFSNSRSEMNVSTLELGDSALYLCASSLEGGGNQPQHFGDGTRLSIL.

This clonotype was found many times. V and J are TRBV6-2 or TRBV6-3 and TRBJ1-1; D not certain. V lost 7 bases, J lost 1 base, and 10 bases lay in between. The CDR3 length is 13 residues. Germline lookup yields CDR1 MNHEY and CDR2 SVGEGT. CDR3 in DNA: TGTGCCAGCACTTTTGCGGGGAACACTGAAGCTTTCTTT. As protein: CASTFAGNTEAFF.

This clonotype has at least ten counts. This rearrangement joins TRBV24-1 to TRBJ2-1; maybe TRBD2 (5 bases). V was pared by 3 bases and J by 5 bases, with 13 bases between. The CDR3 is 15 amino acids. Germline CDR1 reads KGHDR; CDR2 reads SFDVKD. The CDR3 spells CATSDQSSANNEQFF. The CDR3 DNA follows: TGTGCCACCAGTGATCAGAGTAGCGCCAACAATGAGCAGTTCTTC.

Ten or more counts support this clonotype. J is TRBJ2-2 and V is TRBV28; D is possibly TRBD1 or TRBD2 (6 bases each). The V and J ends lost 5 bases and 9 bases respectively, with 13 bases between them. The germline V gene has CDR1 MDHEN and CDR2 SYDVKM. The CDR3 length is 13 residues. This chain's CDR3 is CASSVRGVRELFF. DNA for the CDR3: TGTGCCAGCAGTGTGAGGGGGGTCCGGGAGCTGTTTTTT.

The CDR3, as DNA: TGTGCCTGGAATGACAGGGGATATGGCTACACCTTC. It specifies CAWNDRGYGYTF. The chain carries TRBV30 and TRBJ1-2; TRBD1 matches 8 bases. The ends lost 4 bases at V and 5 bases at J; junction bases unmatched: 3. This CDR3 is 12 amino acids long. Germline CDR1 GTSNPN, CDR2 SVGIG (reference sequence).

This chain links TRBV2 with TRBJ2-1; 7 bases fit TRBD2. The length of the CDR3 is 14 residues. CDR1 is SNHLY and CDR2 is FYNNEI in the germline V gene. After removal of 6 bases from V and 7 bases from J, the junction contained 9 bases not matched to a gene. This CDR3 reads CASSQPSGSNEQFF. The CDR3 DNA reads as TGTGCCAGCAGCCAACCTAGCGGAAGTAATGAGCAGTTCTTC.

The CDR3 spells CASSELQGRTQPQHF. CDR3 nucleotides: TGTGCCAGCAGCGAACTACAGGGAAGAACTCAGCCCCAGCATTTT. The chain joins TRBV2 to TRBJ1-5; a possible D gene is TRBD1 (6 bases). The CDR3 sequence is 15 residues long. Germline CDR1 SNHLY, CDR2 FYNNEI. V lost 6 bases and J lost 6, with 18 bases in between.

At least ten counts were recorded for this clonotype. This chain joins TRBV12-3 or TRBV12-4 and TRBJ2-3; TRBD2 is a possible D gene (6 bases). Trimming removed 5 bases at V and 5 bases at J, with 8 bases between. The CDR3 spans 12 residues. The CDR3 protein is CASSPGRDTQYF. The CDR3, as DNA: TGTGCCAGCAGTCCCGGGAGAGATACGCAGTATTTT.

This clonotype has ten or more counts. The genes are TRBV20-1 and TRBJ2-3; TRBD1 might be the D (5 bases). The CDR3 runs 13 residues. Germline CDR1 is DFQATT and CDR2 is SNEGSKA (reference sequence). With 5 bases removed from V and 4 bases from J, the gap between germline ends came to 13 bases. The CDR3 nucleotides are TGCAGTGCTCCTTCGCAGGGCCCAGATACGCAGTATTTT. Protein sequence: CSAPSQGPDTQYF.

V and J are TRBV24-1 and TRBJ2-3; D not certain. CDR1 KGHDR and CDR2 SFDVKD come from the germline V gene. V gave up 9 bases and J gave up 7 bases, with 10 bases separating them. CDR3 length: 11 amino acids. CDR3 nucleotide sequence: TGTGCCACCGGCAGCGAGAATACGCAGTATTTT. Translating it yields CATGSENTQYF.

This clonotype was detected ten times or more. V gene TRBV5-1 combines with J gene TRBJ2-2; no clear D gene. This CDR3 has 16 residues. Trimming shortened V by 0 bases and J by 0 bases, and 9 bases separated the two germline ends. Germline V lookup: CDR1 SGHRS, CDR2 YFSETQ. CDR3 coding DNA: TGCGCCAGCAGCTTGGCCGGCGGCGCGAACACCGGGGAGCTGTTTTTT. As protein: CASSLAGGANTGELFF.

This chain links TRBV6-2 or TRBV6-3 with TRBJ2-6, with unresolved D. Germline CDR1 reads MNHEY; CDR2 reads SVGEGT. The CDR3 is 15 amino acids. V lost 0 bases to trimming and J lost 0 bases, with 3 bases between them. The CDR3 bases are TGTGCCAGCAGTTACTCGAGCTCTGGGGCCAACGTCCTGACTTTC. This translates into CASSYSSSGANVLTF.

Ten or more counts support this clonotype. The chain has TRBV6-2 or TRBV6-3 and TRBJ1-1; D unclear. V dropped 2 bases and J dropped 1 base, with 8 bases sitting between them. The CDR3 totals 14 residues. Germline V lookup: CDR1 MNHEY, CDR2 SVGEGT. The CDR3 nucleotides are TGTGCCAGCAGTTACGAGTGGGGGAACACTGAAGCTTTCTTT. Amino acids: CASSYEWGNTEAFF.

Only a few counts were recorded for this clonotype. The DNA of the CDR3 is TGTGCCAGCAGCCGCCCCAGCGGGAGTGGGTACGAGCAGTACTTC. It specifies CASSRPSGSGYEQYF. V and J are TRBV28 and TRBJ2-7, with TRBD2 identical over 8 bases. The V and J ends lost 6 bases and 4 bases, in that order; junction bases with no gene match: 11. CDR1 and CDR2 (germline): MDHEN, SYDVKM. The CDR3 is 15 residues long.

This clonotype was counted between two and nine times. V usage is TRBV7-2 and J usage is TRBJ1-1, with unresolved D. The CDR3 sequence is 13 residues long. Between the trimmed V and J ends, which lost 5 bases and 2 bases, there was a span of 9 bases. The germline V gene encodes CDR1 SGHTA and CDR2 FQGNSA. The CDR3 loop is CASSTHRNTEAFF. The CDR3 bases are TGTGCCAGCAGCACCCACAGAAACACTGAAGCTTTCTTT. The full variable domain, in which reference TRBV7-2 and TRBJ1-1 provide the parts outside the CDR3, is GAGVSQSPSNKVTEKGKDVELRCDPISGHTALYWYRQSLGQGLEFLIYFQGNSAPDKSGLPSDRFSAERTGGSVSTLTIQRTQQEDSAVYLCASSTHRNTEAFFGQGTRLTVV.

This clonotype was found many times. The genes are TRBV28 and TRBJ2-4; TRBD1 aligns across 7 bases. The ends lost 11 bases at V and 7 bases at J; junction bases unmatched: 14. Germline assignment: CDR1 MDHEN and CDR2 SYDVKM. The CDR3 has 14 residues. The CDR3, as DNA: TGTGCCGGCCAAGGGGGCGCCGGCTCTAACATTCAGTACTTC. Translation gives CAGQGGAGSNIQYF.

This clonotype showed up many times. The rearrangement links TRBV6-6 to TRBJ2-2, with D maybe TRBD2 (6 bases). CDR1 is MNHNY and CDR2 is SVGAGI in the germline V gene (reference sequence). The CDR3 length is 18 residues. V lost 5 bases and J 4 bases, leaving 23 bases between the germline ends. CDR3 loop: CASSALPRGTVGTGELFF. CDR3 nucleotides: TGTGCCAGCAGTGCACTACCCCGCGGGACCGTGGGCACCGGGGAGCTGTTTTTT.

The chain links TRBV7-2 to TRBJ2-7; 11 nucleotides match TRBD2. CDR1 SGHTA and CDR2 FQGNSA come from the germline V gene. J gave up 0 bases and V 1 base, and 2 bases lay outside the gene matches. This CDR3 comprises 16 residues. This chain's CDR3 is CASSLEGLAASYEQYF. DNA of the CDR3: TGTGCCAGCAGCTTAGAGGGACTAGCGGCCTCCTACGAGCAGTACTTC.